This TCR beta chain emerged from a study of T cell responses to AZD1222 COVID-19 vaccine. Findings of the study overall: Donors, mostly white British, included more females; clonal diversity was possibly underestimated. Breadth and depth of Spike-specific TCRs rose after two AZD1222 doses.

CDR3 length equals 14 residues. V was clipped by 1 base and J by 7 bases, with 11 bases between them. The germline V gene has CDR1 KGHSH and CDR2 LQKENI. A word on this clone: The antigen is undetermined.

Second-dose schedules of about 4 or about 12 weeks were combined. The data were produced by immunoSEQ multiplex PCR, yet TCRdb's version contains in-frame clones alone and is incomplete. Counted here are about 120,000 clones, roughly nine tenths occurring once; the ten biggest clones make up 1.6%. This TCR was recovered from an adult who received the AZD1222 COVID-19 vaccine. This material consisted of peripheral blood, taken 28 days after the second AZD1222 dose. V and J are TRBV18 and TRBJ1-5; tentative D call: TRBD1 (5 bases). CDR3 DNA: TGTGCCAGCTCACCACAGGGCCCAGGGCAGCCCCAGCATTTT. This gives the protein CASSPQGPGQPQHF.